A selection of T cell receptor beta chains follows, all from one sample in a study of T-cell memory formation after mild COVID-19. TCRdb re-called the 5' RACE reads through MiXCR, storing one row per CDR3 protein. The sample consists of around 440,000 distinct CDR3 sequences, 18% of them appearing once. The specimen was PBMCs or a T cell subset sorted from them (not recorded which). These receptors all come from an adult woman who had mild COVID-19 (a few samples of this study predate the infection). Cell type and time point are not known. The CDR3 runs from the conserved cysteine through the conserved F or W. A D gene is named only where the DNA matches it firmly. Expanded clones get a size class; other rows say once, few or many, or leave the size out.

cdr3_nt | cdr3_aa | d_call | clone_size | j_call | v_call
TGTGCCAGCAGTTATTCGGTCGCAGGGAAAGAGACCCAGTACTTC | CASSYSVAGKETQYF | - | few | TRBJ2-5 | TRBV6-5
TGTGCCAGCAGCTCCAACCCGGACAGCTACAATGAGCAGTTCTTC | CASSSNPDSYNEQFF | - | - | TRBJ2-1 | TRBV5-6
TGCGCCAGCAGCCGGGGATGGGAAGGAAACACCATATATTTT | CASSRGWEGNTIYF | - | few | TRBJ1-3 | TRBV4-1
TGTGCCAGCAGCTCTCAGGCAGGGAGGGCTTTCTTT | CASSSQAGRAFF | - | few | TRBJ1-1 | TRBV9
TGCGCCAGCAGCTTATGGGGGCCTGGGGAAAAACTGTTTTTT | CASSLWGPGEKLFF | - | few | TRBJ1-4 | TRBV5-1
TGTGCCAGCACCAAGGACAGAGGGTCCTACGAGCAGTACTTC | CASTKDRGSYEQYF | - | - | TRBJ2-7 | TRBV7-2
TGCCAGCTGGCGGTGAACACTGAAGCTTTCTTT | CQLAVNTEAFF | - | - | TRBJ1-1 | TRBV20-1
TGTGCCATCAGTGAGTCGCGACTAGCGGGGACCCGCCAAGAGACCCAGTACTTC | CAISESRLAGTRQETQYF | TRBD2 | - | TRBJ2-5 | TRBV10-3
TGTGCCAGCAGCGTAGAGGGACAGGGTAGAGACGTTCAGTACTTC | CASSVEGQGRDVQYF | TRBD1 | few | TRBJ2-4 | TRBV9
TGTGCCAGCTCACCACCGGGCCAACCCGGGTACTTC | CASSPPGQPGYF | - | - | TRBJ2-5 | TRBV18
TGTGCCAGCAGACCCAGGACGGCGTCTGAAGCTTTCTTT | CASRPRTASEAFF | - | - | TRBJ1-1 | TRBV7-9
TGCAGTATTAGAGAGGAAAGGGACAGCTCACCCCTCCACTTT | CSIREERDSSPLHF | TRBD1 | many | TRBJ1-6 | TRBV20-1
TGTGCCAGCTGCGGGACTATCTACAATGAGCAGTTCTTC | CASCGTIYNEQFF | TRBD2 | - | TRBJ2-1 | TRBV2
TGTGCCAGCAGTTTCGACAATTCACCCCTCCACTTT | CASSFDNSPLHF | - | few | TRBJ1-6 | TRBV27
TGCGCCAGCATCACAGGGGGCGTCACAGACGAGCAGTACTTC | CASITGGVTDEQYF | TRBD1 | few | TRBJ2-7 | TRBV10-2
TGTGCCAGCAGCCAGGGACACGACGAGCAGTACTTC | CASSQGHDEQYF | - | few | TRBJ2-7 | TRBV7-6
TGTGCCAGCAGCTCTGGGTCCTTCAATGAGCAGTTCTTC | CASSSGSFNEQFF | - | - | TRBJ2-1 | TRBV7-2
TGTGCCAGCAGTTTAGGTCTAGCGGAGACCCAGTACTTC | CASSLGLAETQYF | - | many | TRBJ2-5 | TRBV12-3/TRBV12-4
TGTGCCAGTAGACGGGACTACCCTCGGTTTCAGCCCCAGCATTTT | CASRRDYPRFQPQHF | - | few | TRBJ1-5 | TRBV19
TGTGCCAGCAGCCTACGCCCTCCGGGACAGGGGACCTACGAGCAGTACTTC | CASSLRPPGQGTYEQYF | TRBD1 | few | TRBJ2-7 | TRBV5-5
TGTGCCAGCAGTGCCCCAGGACTCAACACTGAAGCTTTCTTT | CASSAPGLNTEAFF | - | few | TRBJ1-1 | TRBV2
TGTGCCAGCAGCCCCGCCATGGAGACCCAGTACTTC | CASSPAMETQYF | - | - | TRBJ2-5 | TRBV7-2
TGTGCCAGCAGCCGGACAGTTAACACCGGGGAGCTGTTTTTT | CASSRTVNTGELFF | - | many | TRBJ2-2 | TRBV7-2
TGTGCCAGCAGCCAGGGGCCGGGAGCAATTGAGACCCAGTACTTC | CASSQGPGAIETQYF | - | - | TRBJ2-5 | TRBV3-1
TGTGCCAGCAGTTACTCGGAGAACACTGAAGCTTTCTTT | CASSYSENTEAFF | - | many | TRBJ1-1 | TRBV6-5
TGCAGTGCTAGAGATCGGGGACAGGGGAGCTCCTATAATTCACCCCTCCACTTT | CSARDRGQGSSYNSPLHF | TRBD1 | - | TRBJ1-6 | TRBV20-1
TGCAGCGTTGACCGCCTAGCGGGAGGCTACGAGCAGTACTTC | CSVDRLAGGYEQYF | TRBD2 | few | TRBJ2-7 | TRBV29-1
TGTGCCAGCAGTTTAACTATTAGCGGGAGGACTGCGAACACCGGGGAGCTGTTTTTT | CASSLTISGRTANTGELFF | TRBD2 | few | TRBJ2-2 | TRBV6-2/TRBV6-3
TGTGCCAGTAGTATAGCGGGAGGGCCTCGCTCCTACAATGAGCAGTTCTTC | CASSIAGGPRSYNEQFF | TRBD2 | once | TRBJ2-1 | TRBV19
TGTGCCAGCAGTTTTAGCGGGAGGAGGTCCTACAATGAGCAGTTCTTC | CASSFSGRRSYNEQFF | TRBD2 | - | TRBJ2-1 | TRBV12-3/TRBV12-4
TGTGCCACAGGACTACCCTCTGGGGCCAACGTCCTGACTTTC | CATGLPSGANVLTF | - | few | TRBJ2-6 | TRBV6-5
TGCGCCAGCAGCGGAGGGGACAGCTCACCCGGAATGGGGACTGAAGCTTTCTTT | CASSGGDSSPGMGTEAFF | TRBD1 | - | TRBJ1-1 | TRBV5-1
TGTGCCAGCAGCTCCTCATCCGCCCCCGACGGCTACACCTTC | CASSSSSAPDGYTF | - | few | TRBJ1-2 | TRBV5-6
TGTGCCAGCAGCTTGTGGTCAGCGGGAGAAAATGAGCAGTACTTC | CASSLWSAGENEQYF | TRBD2 | few | TRBJ2-7 | TRBV5-5
TGTGCCAGCAGCCAAGGGGGAAACACCATATATTTT | CASSQGGNTIYF | - | - | TRBJ1-3 | TRBV3-1
TGTGCCAGTAGTTCAGGGGGGATGAACACTGAAGCTTTCTTT | CASSSGGMNTEAFF | TRBD1 | - | TRBJ1-1 | TRBV19
TGTGCCAGCAGGGGGATAGGGGACAGCACAGATACGCAGTATTTT | CASRGIGDSTDTQYF | - | - | TRBJ2-3 | TRBV12-3/TRBV12-4
TGTGCCAGCAGTGAATTTGGGGACTCCGGCTCCTACGAGCAGTACTTC | CASSEFGDSGSYEQYF | - | - | TRBJ2-7 | TRBV2
TGTGCCAGCAGATTCTCAGGGGACTATTCACCCCTCCACTTT | CASRFSGDYSPLHF | - | few | TRBJ1-6 | TRBV12-3/TRBV12-4
TGCAGTGCTAGAGATTCAGAGGACAGGGAGCATCAGCCCCAGCATTTT | CSARDSEDREHQPQHF | TRBD1 | few | TRBJ1-5 | TRBV20-1
TGTGCCTGGAGTCGGGGCGGGAAGAGCACCGGGGAGCTGTTTTTT | CAWSRGGKSTGELFF | - | - | TRBJ2-2 | TRBV30
TGTGCCAGCAGCTCAAGGTCGCGTAGCTCTGGAAACACCATATATTTT | CASSSRSRSSGNTIYF | - | - | TRBJ1-3 | TRBV12-1
TGTGCCAGCAGTTACGTGGACAGAAGCGCCTACGAGCAGTACTTC | CASSYVDRSAYEQYF | - | few | TRBJ2-7 | TRBV6-2/TRBV6-3
TGCGCCAGCAGCTTGGAGACAGGTTATGAGCAGTTCTTC | CASSLETGYEQFF | - | - | TRBJ2-1 | TRBV5-1
TGCGCCAGCAGCATCGGACTAGCGGGGGGCACAGATACGCAGTATTTT | CASSIGLAGGTDTQYF | TRBD2 | - | TRBJ2-3 | TRBV5-1
TGTGCCAGCAGTTTAGGACGGGCCCTATACGAGCAGTACTTC | CASSLGRALYEQYF | - | - | TRBJ2-7 | TRBV27